Shown below are 13 T cell receptor beta chains from a single sample sequenced in a study of cytomegalovirus exposure and HLA in healthy donors. This PCR relied on a set of 60 Vbeta primers and 13 Jbeta primers. Method: immunoSEQ multiplex PCR; TCRdb's copy keeps in-frame clones and lacks some. The data show about 120,000 clones, with approximately 70% seen just once and roughly 9% held by the top ten. Input material: PBMCs. These receptors were obtained from a woman in her thirties or forties in good health and CMV-seropositive.

This chain joins TRBV19 and TRBJ2-7; a possible D gene is TRBD1 (6 bases). V was cut by 7 bases and J by 0 bases, with 13 bases left in between. The germline CDR1 and CDR2 sequences are LNHDA and SQIVND (reference sequence). This CDR3 has 14 residues. CDR3 protein: CASNPGDTSYEQYF. The CDR3 region has the DNA TGTGCCAGTAATCCAGGGGATACCTCCTACGAGCAGTACTTC. Using reference TRBV19 and TRBJ2-7 for the parts outside the CDR3, the full variable domain is DGGITQSPKYLFRKEGQNVTLSCEQNLNHDAMYWYRQDPGQGLRLIYYSQIVNDFQKGDIAEGYSVSREKKESFPLTVTSAQKNPTAFYLCASNPGDTSYEQYFGPGTRLTVT.

V is TRBV5-1 and J is TRBJ2-1, with 7 bases matching TRBD2. The CDR3 runs to 15 residues. The germline CDR1 and CDR2 sequences are SGHRS and YFSETQ. Trimming at V came to 2 bases and at J to 5 bases, leaving 7 bases not matched to a gene. The CDR3 DNA is TGCGCCAGCAGCTTACTAGCGACTATAAACAATGAGCAGTTCTTC. It translates to CASSLLATINNEQFF.

The chain joins TRBV4-1 to TRBJ1-2; a possible D gene is TRBD1 (6 bases). V was cut by 1 base and J by 8 bases, with 17 bases left in between. Per the germline V gene, CDR1 is MGHRA and CDR2 is YSYEKL. CDR3 length: 15 residues. The CDR3 nucleotides are TGCGCCAGCAGCCAAGTACGGTACAGGGAGGGAGGCTACACCTTC. The encoded protein is CASSQVRYREGGYTF.

The chain recombines TRBV27 with TRBJ2-5, with TRBD2 as a possible D gene (5 bases). Trimming cost V 6 bases and J 2 bases, with 10 bases left between them. This CDR3 is built from 13 residues. Germline lookup yields CDR1 MNHEY and CDR2 SMNVEV (reference sequence). Here the CDR3 reads CASRVLAQETQYF. The CDR3 DNA is TGTGCCAGCAGAGTCCTAGCTCAAGAGACCCAGTACTTC.

This clone was seen a single time. CDR3 amino acids: CASSLGPGGQAEAFF. The CDR3 coding sequence is TGTGCCAGCAGCTTAGGCCCCGGGGGGCAGGCTGAAGCTTTCTTT. The J gene is TRBJ1-1, the V gene TRBV11-2, with a tentative D call TRBD1 (6 bases). The germline V gene has CDR1 SGHAT and CDR2 FQNNGV. V was clipped by 1 base and J by 6 bases, with 15 bases between them. This CDR3 has 15 amino acids.

The CDR3 nucleotides are TGTGCCAGTAGTCCACGTGCAGGCCGTGAAAAACTGTTTTTT. Amino acids: CASSPRAGREKLFF. The rearrangement links TRBV19 to TRBJ1-4, with unresolved D. The length of the CDR3 is 14 residues. CDR1 and CDR2 from the germline V gene are LNHDA and SQIVND (reference sequence). The ends were cut back, 5 bases at V and 7 bases at J, with 14 bases in the middle.

The chain couples TRBV18 to TRBJ1-3; D not certain. V was trimmed by 0 bases and J by 0 bases, leaving 15 bases between them. Germline V lookup: CDR1 KGHSH, CDR2 LQKENI. The CDR3 is 18 residues long. The CDR3 DNA reads as TGTGCCAGCTCACCACCGTTACCAACTAGAAGCTCTGGAAACACCATATATTTT. The encoded protein is CASSPPLPTRSSGNTIYF.

The V and J genes are TRBV4-3 and TRBJ2-2; the D gene is possibly TRBD1 (6 bases). CDR3 length: 14 amino acids. V dropped 4 bases and J dropped 4 bases, with 10 bases sitting between them. Germline V CDR1 and CDR2: LGHNA, YSLEER. The CDR3, as DNA: TGCGCCAGCAGCCGAACAGGGAGCACCGGGGAGCTGTTTTTT. Translation gives CASSRTGSTGELFF.

This clone was seen once. This chain uses TRBV27 with TRBJ2-1, with TRBD1 identical over 8 bases. The CDR3 extends over 15 amino acids. Germline loops: CDR1 MNHEY, CDR2 SMNVEV (reference sequence). Trimming at V came to 5 bases and at J to 10 bases, leaving 13 bases not matched to a gene. For the CDR3, the DNA is TGTGCCAGCAGTGTCGGGACAGGACCGGTAGGGGAGCAGTTCTTC. Translated: CASSVGTGPVGEQFF.

The rearrangement uses TRBV14 and TRBJ2-1; 9 bases are a match to TRBD1. The junction had 5 bases not matched to a gene; V was cut back by 1 base and J by 4 bases. The CDR3 extends over 16 amino acids. Germline-derived CDR1 and CDR2 are SGHDN and FVKESK. The CDR3 protein is CASSQAQGAFYNEQFF. DNA of the CDR3: TGTGCCAGCAGCCAAGCACAGGGGGCGTTTTACAATGAGCAGTTCTTC.

This clone was found a few times. The rearrangement uses TRBV4-2 and TRBJ2-2; the D gene is possibly TRBD2 (5 bases). The CDR3 totals 15 residues. Germline assignment: CDR1 LGHNA and CDR2 YNFKEQ. Trimming took off 5 bases at V and 0 bases at J, with 10 bases between the two ends. CDR3 amino acids: CASSDSASNTGELFF. The CDR3 bases are TGTGCCAGCAGCGATAGCGCTTCGAACACCGGGGAGCTGTTTTTT.

In nucleotides, the CDR3 is TGTGCCAGCAGTTACCCCCGTTTCAAGAGACAGCCCCAGCATTTT. This translates into CASSYPRFKRQPQHF. V usage is TRBV6-5 and J usage is TRBJ1-5; D gene unclear. Trimming pared 2 bases from V and 7 bases from J, leaving 15 bases between. Germline CDR1 is MNHEY and CDR2 is SVGAGI. The CDR3 covers 15 residues.

As DNA, the CDR3 is TGCGCCAGCAGCTTGGTCAGCGGGAGCTCTTACAATGAGCAGTTCTTC. Translating gives CASSLVSGSSYNEQFF. The V and J genes are TRBV5-1 and TRBJ2-1; TRBD2 matches at 8 bases. With 0 bases clipped from V and 4 bases from J, the junction kept 6 bases outside the gene matches. Per the germline V gene, CDR1 is SGHRS and CDR2 is YFSETQ. This CDR3 is built from 16 residues. Full variable domain (outside the CDR3, taken from reference TRBV5-1 and TRBJ2-1): KAGVTQTPRYLIKTRGQQVTLSCSPISGHRSVSWYQQTPGQGLQFLFEYFSETQRNKGNFPGRFSGRQFSNSRSEMNVSTLELGDSALYLCASSLVSGSSYNEQFFGPGTRLTVL.